The rows below give T cell receptor beta chains drawn from one sample of a study of Ad26.COV2.S vaccination and SARS-CoV-2 variants. The protocol was immunoSEQ multiplex PCR, while the TCRdb copy is restricted to in-frame clones and leaves out a portion. The sample records roughly 400,000 clones, 92% being singletons. This specimen was peripheral blood, taken in a trial of Ad26.COV2.S vaccine versus placebo. All receptors derive from a person between 18 and 65 years old who received the Ad26.COV2.S COVID-19 vaccine or a placebo. CDR3s include the opening cysteine and the closing phenylalanine or tryptophan. A D gene is named only where the DNA matches it firmly. Not all rows give a size; the values are once, few, many and, for expanded clones, a class.

j_gene,d_gene,abundance,v_gene,CDR3aa,CDR3nt
TRBJ1-5,-,-,TRBV28,CASSFSRAENQPQHF,TGTGCCAGCAGTTTTTCCAGGGCGGAGAATCAGCCCCAGCATTTT
TRBJ1-3,-,-,TRBV4-3,CASSQVGRLSSGNTIYF,TGCGCCAGCAGCCAAGTTGGGAGACTCAGCTCTGGAAACACCATATATTTT
TRBJ1-2,-,-,TRBV28,CASSLGSYGYTF,TGTGCCAGCAGTTTGGGTAGCTATGGCTACACCTTC
TRBJ1-3,TRBD1,-,TRBV20-1,CSASKGQGFGNTIYF,TGCAGTGCTAGTAAGGGACAGGGATTTGGAAACACCATATATTTT
TRBJ1-3,-,-,TRBV18,CASSPTFINSGNTIYF,TGTGCCAGCTCACCCACGTTTATAAACTCTGGAAACACCATATATTTT
TRBJ2-5,-,-,TRBV6-5,CASTAAWGLKETQYF,TGTGCCAGCACGGCTGCGTGGGGTTTGAAAGAGACCCAGTACTTC
TRBJ2-5,-,-,TRBV27,CASSLASQETQYF,TGTGCCAGCTCCCTAGCGTCACAAGAGACCCAGTACTTC
TRBJ2-1,-,-,TRBV24-1,CATSDSKKDGLSYNEQFF,TGTGCCACCAGTGACTCGAAAAAAGACGGATTATCCTACAATGAGCAGTTCTTC
TRBJ2-1,-,-,TRBV19,CASSIQGTSYNEQFF,TGTGCCAGTAGTATCCAGGGGACGTCCTACAATGAGCAGTTCTTC
TRBJ1-3,TRBD1,-,TRBV6-2/TRBV6-3,CASSYMDRPGTIYF,TGTGCCAGCAGTTACATGGACAGGCCGGGCACCATATATTTT
TRBJ2-5,TRBD2,-,TRBV5-1,CASSTTTSGGMKTQYF,TGCGCCAGCAGCACTACAACTAGCGGGGGGATGAAGACCCAGTACTTC
TRBJ2-1,-,-,TRBV2,CASSDSGFWYNEQFF,TGTGCCAGCAGTGATTCGGGTTTTTGGTACAATGAGCAGTTCTTC
TRBJ1-1,-,-,TRBV18,CASSPGGPGTEAFF,TGTGCCAGCTCACCAGGGGGGCCCGGCACTGAAGCTTTCTTT
TRBJ2-1,-,-,TRBV3-1/TRBV3-2,CASSQVTVIPGLFF,TGTGCCAGCAGCCAAGTTACGGTTATCCCCGGGCTTTTCTTC
TRBJ2-7,TRBD1,-,TRBV25-1,CARRTGSFYEQYF,TGTGCCAGGCGGACAGGATCCTTCTACGAGCAGTACTTC
TRBJ2-7,-,-,TRBV28,CASSLPPDRAYEQYF,TGTGCCAGCAGTCTTCCCCCCGACAGAGCCTACGAGCAGTACTTC
TRBJ2-6,-,-,TRBV19,CASKWDAGANVLTF,TGTGCCTCCAAATGGGATGCTGGGGCCAACGTCCTGACTTTC
TRBJ2-5,TRBD2,-,TRBV6-5,CASSYGTSKPQETQYF,TGTGCCAGCAGTTACGGGACTAGCAAGCCTCAAGAGACCCAGTACTTC
TRBJ2-7,-,once,TRBV27,CASSWKGPKSPYEQYF,TGTGCCAGCAGTTGGAAGGGACCTAAATCTCCCTACGAGCAGTACTTC
TRBJ2-3,-,-,TRBV5-1,CASNNLAGTDTQYF,TGCGCCAGCAACAATTTGGCGGGGACAGATACGCAGTATTTT
TRBJ2-1,-,-,TRBV7-9,CASSLTTAAESYNEQFF,TGTGCCAGCAGCCTTACTACAGCGGCGGAATCCTACAATGAGCAGTTCTTC
TRBJ1-6,-,-,TRBV7-9,CASSLGSSYNSPLHF,TGTGCCAGCAGCTTGGGAAGCTCCTATAATTCACCCCTCCACTTT
TRBJ2-7,-,-,TRBV4-3,CASSQVRTKSYEQYF,TGCGCCAGCAGCCAAGTTCGCACAAAATCCTACGAGCAGTACTTC
TRBJ2-5,-,-,TRBV4-3,CASSQTGEETQYF,TGCGCCAGCAGCCAAACGGGGGAGGAGACCCAGTACTTC
TRBJ2-3,TRBD1,-,TRBV27,CASSLWESGQGITDTQYF,TGTGCCAGCAGTTTATGGGAGTCGGGACAGGGTATTACAGATACGCAGTATTTT
TRBJ1-2,-,-,TRBV7-9,CASSYPGAETWDLYGYTF,TGTGCCAGCAGCTACCCCGGGGCTGAAACTTGGGATCTCTATGGCTACACCTTC
TRBJ1-2,-,-,TRBV4-1,CASSPSFRGDYGYTF,TGCGCCAGCAGCCCAAGTTTCAGGGGAGATTATGGCTACACCTTC
TRBJ2-5,-,-,TRBV9,CASSPSGLGETQYF,TGTGCCAGCAGCCCCTCAGGTCTGGGAGAGACCCAGTACTTC
TRBJ1-5,-,-,TRBV9,CASSVSWGQPQHF,TGTGCCAGCAGCGTATCTTGGGGGCAGCCCCAGCATTTT
TRBJ2-2,-,-,TRBV19,CASSPTAPRGSNTGELFF,TGTGCCAGTAGCCCAACCGCCCCTCGGGGTTCGAACACCGGGGAGCTGTTTTTT
TRBJ1-5,-,-,TRBV30,CAWRIAGNQPQHF,TGTGCCTGGAGAATAGCGGGCAATCAGCCCCAGCATTTT